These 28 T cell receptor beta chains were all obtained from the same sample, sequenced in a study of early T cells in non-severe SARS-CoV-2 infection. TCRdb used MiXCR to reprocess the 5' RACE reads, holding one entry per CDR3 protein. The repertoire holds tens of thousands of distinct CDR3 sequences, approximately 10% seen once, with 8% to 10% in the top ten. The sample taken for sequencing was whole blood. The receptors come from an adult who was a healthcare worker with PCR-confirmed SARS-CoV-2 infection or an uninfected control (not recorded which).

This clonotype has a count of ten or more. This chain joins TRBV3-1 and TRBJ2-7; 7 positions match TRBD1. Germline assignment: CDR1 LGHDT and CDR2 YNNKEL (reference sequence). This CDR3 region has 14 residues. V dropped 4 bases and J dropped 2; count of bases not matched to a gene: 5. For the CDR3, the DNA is TGTGCCAGCAGCCGTGGACAGGCGACCTACGAGCAGTACTTC. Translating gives CASSRGQATYEQYF.

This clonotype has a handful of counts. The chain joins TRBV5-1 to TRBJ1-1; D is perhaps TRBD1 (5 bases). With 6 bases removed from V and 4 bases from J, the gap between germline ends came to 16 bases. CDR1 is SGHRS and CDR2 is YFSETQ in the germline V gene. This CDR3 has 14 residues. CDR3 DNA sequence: TGCGCCAGCACCAACACGGGGGGGAGCACTGAAGCTTTCTTT. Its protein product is CASTNTGGSTEAFF.

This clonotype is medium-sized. In DNA, the CDR3 is TGTGCCAGCACTCGGACCACTACCACAGATACGCAGTATTTT. Its translation: CASTRTTTTDTQYF. The chain couples TRBV6-2 or TRBV6-3 to TRBJ2-3, with D unresolved. The CDR3 contains 14 residues. Germline lookup yields CDR1 MNHEY and CDR2 SVGEGT. Trimming removed 7 bases from V and 2 bases from J, with 13 bases in between.

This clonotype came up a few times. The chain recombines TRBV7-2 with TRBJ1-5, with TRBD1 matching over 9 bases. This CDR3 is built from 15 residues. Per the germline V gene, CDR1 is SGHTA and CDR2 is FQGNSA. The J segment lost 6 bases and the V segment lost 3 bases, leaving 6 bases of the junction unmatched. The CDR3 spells CASSLSLDRGQPQHF. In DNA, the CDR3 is TGTGCCAGCAGCTTGTCTCTGGACAGGGGTCAGCCCCAGCATTTT.

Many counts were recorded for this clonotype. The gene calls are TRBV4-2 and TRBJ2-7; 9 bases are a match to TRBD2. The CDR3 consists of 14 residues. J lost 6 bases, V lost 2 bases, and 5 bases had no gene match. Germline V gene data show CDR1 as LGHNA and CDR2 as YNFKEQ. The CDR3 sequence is CASSQLISGGEQYF. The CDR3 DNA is TGTGCCAGCAGCCAATTGATTAGCGGGGGCGAGCAGTACTTC.

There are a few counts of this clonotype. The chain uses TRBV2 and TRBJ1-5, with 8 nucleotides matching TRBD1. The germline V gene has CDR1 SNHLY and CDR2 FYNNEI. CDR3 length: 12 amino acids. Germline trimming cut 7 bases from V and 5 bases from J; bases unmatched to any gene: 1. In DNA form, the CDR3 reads TGTGCCAGCACGACAGGGGATCAGCCCCAGCATTTT. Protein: CASTTGDQPQHF.

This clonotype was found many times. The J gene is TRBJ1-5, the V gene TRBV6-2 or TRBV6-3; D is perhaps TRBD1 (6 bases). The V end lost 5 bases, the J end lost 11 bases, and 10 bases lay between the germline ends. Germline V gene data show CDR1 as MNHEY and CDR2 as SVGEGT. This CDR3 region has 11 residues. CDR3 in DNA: TGTGCCAGCAGTCAGGACAGATCCCAGCATTTT. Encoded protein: CASSQDRSQHF.

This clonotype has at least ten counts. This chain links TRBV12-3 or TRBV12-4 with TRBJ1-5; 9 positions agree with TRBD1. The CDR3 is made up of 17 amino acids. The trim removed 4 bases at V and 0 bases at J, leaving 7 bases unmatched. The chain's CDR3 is CASSSGQGFYSNQPQHF. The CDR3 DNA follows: TGTGCCAGCAGTTCTGGACAGGGGTTTTATAGCAATCAGCCCCAGCATTTT.

CDR3 amino acids: CASSPPRPRGRHEQYF. CDR3 coding DNA: TGTGCCAGCTCACCACCCCGACCCAGGGGTAGGCACGAGCAGTACTTC. The chain joins TRBV18 to TRBJ2-7; perhaps TRBD1 as D (6 bases). The ends were cut back, 0 bases at V and 5 bases at J, with 17 bases in the middle. The V gene's germline CDR1 is KGHSH and CDR2 LQKENI. CDR3 length equals 16 residues.

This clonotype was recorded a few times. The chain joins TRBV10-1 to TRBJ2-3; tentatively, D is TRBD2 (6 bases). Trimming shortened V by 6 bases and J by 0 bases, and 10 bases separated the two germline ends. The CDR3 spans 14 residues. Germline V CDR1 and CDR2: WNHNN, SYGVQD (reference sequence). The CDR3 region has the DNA TGCGCCAGCAGCCGGGACTGGAGCACAGATACGCAGTATTTT. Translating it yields CASSRDWSTDTQYF.

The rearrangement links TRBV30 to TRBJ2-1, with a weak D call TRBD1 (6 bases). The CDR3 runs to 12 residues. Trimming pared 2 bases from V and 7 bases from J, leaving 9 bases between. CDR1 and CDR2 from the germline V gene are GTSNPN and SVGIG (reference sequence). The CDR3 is CAWSSQGNEQFF. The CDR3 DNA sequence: TGTGCCTGGAGTTCCCAGGGGAATGAGCAGTTCTTC.

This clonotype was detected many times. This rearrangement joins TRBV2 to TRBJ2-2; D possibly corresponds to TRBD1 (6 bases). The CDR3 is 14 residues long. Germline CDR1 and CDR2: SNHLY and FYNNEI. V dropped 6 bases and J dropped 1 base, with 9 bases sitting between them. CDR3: CASRGQMNTGELFF. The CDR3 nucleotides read TGTGCCAGCAGAGGACAGATGAACACCGGGGAGCTGTTTTTT.

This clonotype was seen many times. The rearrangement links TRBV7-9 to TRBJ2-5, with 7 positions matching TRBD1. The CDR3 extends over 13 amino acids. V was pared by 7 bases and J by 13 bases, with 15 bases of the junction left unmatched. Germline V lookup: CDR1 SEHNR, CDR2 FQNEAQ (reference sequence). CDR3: CASISRGQSLGYF. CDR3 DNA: TGTGCCAGCATCTCTAGGGGACAGAGTTTGGGGTACTTC.

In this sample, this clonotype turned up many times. The CDR3 loop is CASSLLGGGRVYNEQFF. Written as DNA, the CDR3 is TGTGCCAGCAGCTTATTAGGCGGGGGGAGGGTCTACAATGAGCAGTTCTTC. The chain links TRBV7-8 to TRBJ2-1; 8 bases align to TRBD2. The CDR3 runs 17 residues. CDR1 and CDR2 (germline): SGHVS, FQNEAQ. V shed 2 bases, J shed 3 bases, and the junction held 9 bases outside the gene matches. Looking up the rest from reference TRBV7-8 and TRBJ2-1 gives the full variable domain: GAGVSQSPRYKVAKRGQDVALRCDPISGHVSLFWYQQALGQGPEFLTYFQNEAQLDKSGLPSDRFFAERPEGSVSTLKIQRTQQEDSAVYLCASSLLGGGRVYNEQFFGPGTRLTVL.

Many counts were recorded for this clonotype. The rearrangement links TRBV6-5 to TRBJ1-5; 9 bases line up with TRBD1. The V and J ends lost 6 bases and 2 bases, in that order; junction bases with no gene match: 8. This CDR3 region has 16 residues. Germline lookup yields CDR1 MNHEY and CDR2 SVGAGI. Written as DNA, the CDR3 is TGTGCCAGCAGCCGCATGACAGGGGGAGGCAATCAGCCCCAGCATTTT. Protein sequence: CASSRMTGGGNQPQHF.

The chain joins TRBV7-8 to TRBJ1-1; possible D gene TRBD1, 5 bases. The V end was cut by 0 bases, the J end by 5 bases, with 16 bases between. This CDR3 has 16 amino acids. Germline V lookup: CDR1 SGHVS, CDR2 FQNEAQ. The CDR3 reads CASSLAQVGGYTEAFF. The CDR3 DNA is TGTGCCAGCAGCTTAGCGCAGGTTGGGGGGTATACTGAAGCTTTCTTT.

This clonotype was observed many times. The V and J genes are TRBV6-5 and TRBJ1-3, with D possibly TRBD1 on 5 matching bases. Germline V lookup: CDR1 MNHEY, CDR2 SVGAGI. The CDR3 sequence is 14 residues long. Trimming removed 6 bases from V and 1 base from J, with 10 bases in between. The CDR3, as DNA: TGTGCCAGCAGGACCCGACAGTCTGGAAACACCATATATTTT. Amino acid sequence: CASRTRQSGNTIYF.

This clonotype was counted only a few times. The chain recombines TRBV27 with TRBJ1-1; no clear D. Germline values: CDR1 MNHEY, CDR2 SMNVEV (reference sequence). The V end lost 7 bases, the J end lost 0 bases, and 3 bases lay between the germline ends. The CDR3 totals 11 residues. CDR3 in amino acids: CASKLNTEAFF. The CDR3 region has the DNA TGTGCCAGCAAATTGAACACTGAAGCTTTCTTT.

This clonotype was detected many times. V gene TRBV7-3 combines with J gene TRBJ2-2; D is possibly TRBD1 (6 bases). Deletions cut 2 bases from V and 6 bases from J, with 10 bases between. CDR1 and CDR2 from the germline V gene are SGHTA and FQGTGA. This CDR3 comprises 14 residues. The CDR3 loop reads CASSLRRGSGELFF. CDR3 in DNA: TGTGCCAGCAGCTTACGCAGGGGTTCCGGGGAGCTGTTTTTT.

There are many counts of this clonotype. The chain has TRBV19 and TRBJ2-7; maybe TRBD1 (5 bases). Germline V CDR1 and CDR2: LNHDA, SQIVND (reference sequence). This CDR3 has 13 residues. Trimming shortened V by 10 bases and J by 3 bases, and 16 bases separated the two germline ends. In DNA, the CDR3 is TGTGCCACCGCCCCGACAGATCTCTACGAGCAGTACTTC. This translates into CATAPTDLYEQYF.

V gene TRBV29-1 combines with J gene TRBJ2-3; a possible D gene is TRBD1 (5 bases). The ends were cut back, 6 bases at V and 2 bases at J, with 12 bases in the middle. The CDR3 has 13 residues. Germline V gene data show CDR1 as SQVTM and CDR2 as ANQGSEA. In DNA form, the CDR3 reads TGCAGCGTCTGGGGCGGAATCACAGATACGCAGTATTTT. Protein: CSVWGGITDTQYF.

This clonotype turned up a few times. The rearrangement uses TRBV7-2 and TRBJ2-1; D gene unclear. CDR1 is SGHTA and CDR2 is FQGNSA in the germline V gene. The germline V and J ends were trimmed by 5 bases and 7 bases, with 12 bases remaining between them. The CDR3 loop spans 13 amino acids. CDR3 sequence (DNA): TGTGCCAGCAGCCCCGTAGTCAAGAATGAGCAGTTCTTC. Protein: CASSPVVKNEQFF.

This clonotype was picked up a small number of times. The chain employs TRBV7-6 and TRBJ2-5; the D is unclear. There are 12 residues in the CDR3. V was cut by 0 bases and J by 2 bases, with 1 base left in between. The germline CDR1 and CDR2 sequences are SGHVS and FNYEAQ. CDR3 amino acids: CASSLAQETQYF. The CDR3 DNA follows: TGTGCCAGCAGCTTAGCGCAAGAGACCCAGTACTTC.

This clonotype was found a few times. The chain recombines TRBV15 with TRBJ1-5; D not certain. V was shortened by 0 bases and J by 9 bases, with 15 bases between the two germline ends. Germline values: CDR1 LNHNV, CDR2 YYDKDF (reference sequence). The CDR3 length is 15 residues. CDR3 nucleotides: TGTGCCACCAGCAGAGATCGCACGGCGGCGGGGCCCCAGCATTTT. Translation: CATSRDRTAAGPQHF.

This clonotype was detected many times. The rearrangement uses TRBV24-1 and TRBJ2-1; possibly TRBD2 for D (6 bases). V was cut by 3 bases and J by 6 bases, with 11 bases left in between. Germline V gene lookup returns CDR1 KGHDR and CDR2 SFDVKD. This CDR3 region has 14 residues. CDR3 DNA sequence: TGTGCCACCAGTGATCGACTAGGGTTCAATGAGCAGTTCTTC. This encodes CATSDRLGFNEQFF.

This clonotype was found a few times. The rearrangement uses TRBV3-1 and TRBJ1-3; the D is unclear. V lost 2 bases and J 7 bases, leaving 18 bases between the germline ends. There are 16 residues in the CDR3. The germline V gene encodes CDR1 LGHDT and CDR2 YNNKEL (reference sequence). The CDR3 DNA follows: TGTGCCAGCAGCCAATCTGAGACTATCCGTTGGAACACCATATATTTT. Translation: CASSQSETIRWNTIYF.

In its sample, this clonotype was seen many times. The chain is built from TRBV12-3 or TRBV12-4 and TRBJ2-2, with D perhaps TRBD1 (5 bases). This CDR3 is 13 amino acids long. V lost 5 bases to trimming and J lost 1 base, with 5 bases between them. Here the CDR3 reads CASSTGNTGELFF. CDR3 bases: TGTGCCAGCAGTACAGGGAACACCGGGGAGCTGTTTTTT.

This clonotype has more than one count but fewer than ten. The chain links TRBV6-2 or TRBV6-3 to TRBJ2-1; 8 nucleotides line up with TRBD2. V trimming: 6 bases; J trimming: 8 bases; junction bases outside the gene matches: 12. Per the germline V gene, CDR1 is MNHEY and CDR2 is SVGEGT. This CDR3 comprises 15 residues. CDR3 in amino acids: CASSLRISGTDEQFF. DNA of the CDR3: TGTGCCAGCAGCCTTCGGATTAGCGGGACTGATGAGCAGTTCTTC.